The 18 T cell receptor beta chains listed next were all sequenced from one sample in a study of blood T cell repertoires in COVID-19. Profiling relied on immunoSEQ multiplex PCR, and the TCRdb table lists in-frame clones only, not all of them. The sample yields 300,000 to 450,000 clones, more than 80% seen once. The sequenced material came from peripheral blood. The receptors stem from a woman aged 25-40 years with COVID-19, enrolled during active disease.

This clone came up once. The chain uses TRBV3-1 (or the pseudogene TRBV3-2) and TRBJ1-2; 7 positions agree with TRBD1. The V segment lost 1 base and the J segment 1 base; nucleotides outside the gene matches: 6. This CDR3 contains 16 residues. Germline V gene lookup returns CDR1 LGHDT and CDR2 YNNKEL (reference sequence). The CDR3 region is CASSQAPGTVNYGYTF. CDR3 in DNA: TGTGCCAGCAGCCAAGCCCCGGGGACAGTTAACTATGGCTACACCTTC.

The CDR3 region has the DNA TGTGCCAGCAGCATCCCTGCTAGCGGGGGTGCCTATGAGCAGTTCTTC. Protein sequence: CASSIPASGGAYEQFF. The rearrangement links TRBV9 to TRBJ2-1; 10 bases match TRBD2. With V trimmed by 4 bases and J by 8 bases, 12 bases remained unmatched. CDR1 is SGDLS, CDR2 YYNGEE, per germline. This CDR3 has 16 amino acids. The full variable domain, its missing parts supplied by reference TRBV9 and TRBJ2-1, is DSGVTQTPKHLITATGQRVTLRCSPRSGDLSVYWYQQSLDQGLQFLIQYYNGEERAKGNILERFSAQQFPDLHSELNLSSLELGDSALYFCASSIPASGGAYEQFFGPGTRLTVL.

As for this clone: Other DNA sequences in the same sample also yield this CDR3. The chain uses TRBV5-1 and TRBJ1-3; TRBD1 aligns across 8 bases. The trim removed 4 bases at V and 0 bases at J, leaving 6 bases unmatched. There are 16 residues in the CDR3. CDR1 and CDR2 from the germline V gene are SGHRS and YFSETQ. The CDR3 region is CASSLTGASSGNTIYF. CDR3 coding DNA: TGCGCCAGCAGCCTGACAGGGGCCAGCTCTGGAAACACCATATATTTT.

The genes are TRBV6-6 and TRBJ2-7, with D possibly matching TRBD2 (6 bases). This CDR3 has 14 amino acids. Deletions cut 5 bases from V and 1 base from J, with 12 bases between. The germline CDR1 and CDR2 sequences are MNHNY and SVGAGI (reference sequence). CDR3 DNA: TGTGCCAGCAGTCGTGAAGGGACTTCCTACGAGCAGTACGTC. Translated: CASSREGTSYEQYV.

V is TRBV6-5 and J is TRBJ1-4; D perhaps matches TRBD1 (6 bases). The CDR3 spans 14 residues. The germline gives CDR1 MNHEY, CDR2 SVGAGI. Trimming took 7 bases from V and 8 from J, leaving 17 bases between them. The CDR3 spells CASMPGTQGEKLFF. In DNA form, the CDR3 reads TGTGCCAGCATGCCCGGCACCCAGGGGGAAAAACTGTTTTTT.

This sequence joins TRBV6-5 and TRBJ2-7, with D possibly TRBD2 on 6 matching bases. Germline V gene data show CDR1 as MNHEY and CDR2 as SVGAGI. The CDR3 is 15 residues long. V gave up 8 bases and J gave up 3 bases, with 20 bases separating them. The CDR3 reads CASERWGGANYEQYV. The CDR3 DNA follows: TGTGCCAGCGAAAGGTGGGGCGGGGCCAACTACGAGCAGTACGTC.

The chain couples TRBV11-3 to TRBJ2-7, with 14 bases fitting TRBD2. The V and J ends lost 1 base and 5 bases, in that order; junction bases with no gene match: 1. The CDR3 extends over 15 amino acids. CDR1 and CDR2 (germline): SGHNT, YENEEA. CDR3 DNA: TGTGCCAGCAGCTTAGGACTAGCGGGAGGGGACGAGCAGTACGTC. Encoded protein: CASSLGLAGGDEQYV.

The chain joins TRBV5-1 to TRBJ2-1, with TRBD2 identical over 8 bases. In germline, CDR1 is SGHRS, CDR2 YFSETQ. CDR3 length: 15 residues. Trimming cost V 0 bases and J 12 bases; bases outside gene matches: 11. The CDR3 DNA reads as TGCGCCAGCAGCTTGGCCCTAGCGGGTGGGGAGGGGCAGTTCTTC. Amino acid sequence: CASSLALAGGEGQFF. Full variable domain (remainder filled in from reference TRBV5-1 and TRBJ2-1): KAGVTQTPRYLIKTRGQQVTLSCSPISGHRSVSWYQQTPGQGLQFLFEYFSETQRNKGNFPGRFSGRQFSNSRSEMNVSTLELGDSALYLCASSLALAGGEGQFFGPGTRLTVL.

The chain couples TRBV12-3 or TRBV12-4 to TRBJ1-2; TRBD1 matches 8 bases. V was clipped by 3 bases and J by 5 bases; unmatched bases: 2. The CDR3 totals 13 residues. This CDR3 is CASSFGTGYGYTF. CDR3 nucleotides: TGTGCCAGCAGTTTCGGGACAGGATATGGCTACACCTTC.

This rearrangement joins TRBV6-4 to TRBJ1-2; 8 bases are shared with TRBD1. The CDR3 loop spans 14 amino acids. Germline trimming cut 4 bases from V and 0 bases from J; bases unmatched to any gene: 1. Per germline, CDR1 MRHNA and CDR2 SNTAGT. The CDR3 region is CASSATGANYGYTF. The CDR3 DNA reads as TGTGCCAGCAGTGCGACAGGGGCTAACTATGGCTACACCTTC.

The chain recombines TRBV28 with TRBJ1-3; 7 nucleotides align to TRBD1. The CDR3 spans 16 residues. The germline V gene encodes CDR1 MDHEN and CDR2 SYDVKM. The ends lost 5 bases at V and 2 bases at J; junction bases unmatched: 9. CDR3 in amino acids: CASSTIGQATGNTIYF. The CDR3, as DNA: TGTGCCAGCAGTACAATCGGACAGGCTACTGGAAACACCATATATTTT.

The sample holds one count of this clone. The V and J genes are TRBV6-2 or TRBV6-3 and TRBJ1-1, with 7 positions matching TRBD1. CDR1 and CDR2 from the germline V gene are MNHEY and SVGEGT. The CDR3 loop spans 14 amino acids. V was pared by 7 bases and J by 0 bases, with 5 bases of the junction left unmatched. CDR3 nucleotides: TGTGCCAGCACCCCGGGACAGATGAACACTGAAGCTTTCTTT. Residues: CASTPGQMNTEAFF.

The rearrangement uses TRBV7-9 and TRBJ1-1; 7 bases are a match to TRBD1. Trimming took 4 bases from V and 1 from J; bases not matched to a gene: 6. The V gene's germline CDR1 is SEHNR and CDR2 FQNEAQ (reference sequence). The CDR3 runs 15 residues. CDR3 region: CASSYQDRTNTEAFF. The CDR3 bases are TGTGCCAGCAGCTACCAGGACAGGACGAACACTGAAGCTTTCTTT.

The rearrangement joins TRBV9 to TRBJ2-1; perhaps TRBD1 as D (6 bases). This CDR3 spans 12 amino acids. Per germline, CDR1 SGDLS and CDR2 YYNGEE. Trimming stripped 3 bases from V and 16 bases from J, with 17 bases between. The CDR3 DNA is TGTGCCAGCAGCGAGCGCTCTAGGGGGTTATTCTTC. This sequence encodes CASSERSRGLFF.

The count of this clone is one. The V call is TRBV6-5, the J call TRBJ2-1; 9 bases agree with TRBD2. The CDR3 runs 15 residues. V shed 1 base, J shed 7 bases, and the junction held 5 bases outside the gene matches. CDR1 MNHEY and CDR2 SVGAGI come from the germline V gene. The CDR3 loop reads CASSYFLRGGNEQFF. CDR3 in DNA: TGTGCCAGCAGTTACTTTTTGCGGGGGGGGAATGAGCAGTTCTTC.

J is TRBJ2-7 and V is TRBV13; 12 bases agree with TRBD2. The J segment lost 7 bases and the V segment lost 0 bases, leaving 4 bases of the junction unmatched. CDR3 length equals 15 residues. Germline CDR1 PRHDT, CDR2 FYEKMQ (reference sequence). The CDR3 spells CASSLGRLAGVEQYV. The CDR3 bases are TGTGCCAGCAGCTTAGGGAGACTAGCGGGAGTTGAGCAGTACGTC.

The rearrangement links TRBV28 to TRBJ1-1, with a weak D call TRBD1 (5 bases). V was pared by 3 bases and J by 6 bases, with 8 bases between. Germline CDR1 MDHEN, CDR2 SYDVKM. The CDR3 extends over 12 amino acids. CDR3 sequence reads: CASSFGGAEAFF. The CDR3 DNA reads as TGTGCCAGCAGTTTCGGGGGGGCTGAAGCTTTCTTT.

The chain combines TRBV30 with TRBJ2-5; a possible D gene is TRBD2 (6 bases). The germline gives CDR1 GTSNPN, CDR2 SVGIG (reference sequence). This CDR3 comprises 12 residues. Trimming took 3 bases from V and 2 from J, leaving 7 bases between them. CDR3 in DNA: TGTGCCTGGAGGGGAGGACAAGAGACCCAGTACTTC. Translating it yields CAWRGGQETQYF.